The 16 T cell receptor beta chains given below trace back to one sample, sequenced in a study of PD-L1 blockade in urothelial cancer. Some clones are missing from TCRdb's copy, which holds only in-frame ones; the method was immunoSEQ multiplex PCR. The sample holds 38,000 or so clones, approximately 88% seen once. Time point in this sample: peripheral blood 6 weeks after treatment start. The starting material was PBMCs, obtained around atezolizumab (anti-PD-L1) treatment. The source of these receptors is a man between 35 and 55 years old with urothelial cancer.

This clone was seen only once. J is TRBJ2-1 and V is TRBV28, with no clear D. Trimming cost V 1 base and J 7 bases, with 5 bases left between them. The V gene's germline CDR1 is MDHEN and CDR2 SYDVKM. The CDR3 loop spans 12 amino acids. The CDR3 reads CASSLLLNEQFF. CDR3 DNA sequence: TGTGCCAGCAGTTTATTACTAAATGAGCAGTTCTTC.

The chain links TRBV6-6 to TRBJ1-4, with 7 bases matching TRBD1. There are 12 residues in the CDR3. V was clipped by 10 bases and J by 7 bases; unmatched bases: 6. CDR1 MNHNY and CDR2 SVGAGI come from the germline V gene (reference sequence). The CDR3 sequence: CAITTGSEKLFF. DNA of the CDR3: TGTGCCATCACGACAGGGAGTGAAAAACTGTTTTTT.

The rearrangement uses TRBV27 and TRBJ2-7; D is uncertain. Trimming stripped 3 bases from V and 2 bases from J, with 8 bases between. CDR3 size: 13 residues. From germline, CDR1 is MNHEY and CDR2 SMNVEV (reference sequence). CDR3 in DNA: TGTGCCAGCAGTTTCTCCAGTACCTACGAGCAGTACTTC. Its translation: CASSFSSTYEQYF.

The chain links TRBV5-4 to TRBJ2-3; 8 positions agree with TRBD2. The CDR3 sequence is 16 residues long. CDR1 and CDR2 (germline): SGHNT, YYREEE (reference sequence). V shed 4 bases and J 2 bases; nucleotides not matched to a gene: 9. CDR3 in DNA: TGTGCCAGCAGCCAGGGAGCAGCGGGGGCCACAGATACGCAGTATTTT. Residues: CASSQGAAGATDTQYF.

This clone occurred a few times. The chain employs TRBV7-2 and TRBJ1-1, with no clear D. The CDR3 is 13 amino acids. The germline CDR1 and CDR2 sequences are SGHTA and FQGNSA. The V end lost 6 bases, the J end lost 3 bases, and 11 bases lay between the germline ends. Written as DNA, the CDR3 is TGTGCCAGCAGTCACGCTAGCCACACTGAAGCTTTCTTT. Protein sequence: CASSHASHTEAFF.

This chain links TRBV23-1 with TRBJ2-5, with 11 bases that match TRBD2. TRBV23-1 belongs to the ORF category, with a function that is uncertain. The CDR3 sequence is 14 residues long. V was pared by 9 bases and J by 4 bases, with 7 bases of the junction left unmatched. Here the CDR3 reads CASSSGRAGETQYF. CDR3 DNA: TGCGCCAGTAGTAGCGGGAGGGCCGGAGAGACCCAGTACTTC.

The chain couples TRBV27 to TRBJ2-7; tentatively, D is TRBD1 (6 bases). This CDR3 is 16 amino acids long. Germline V gives CDR1 MNHEY, CDR2 SMNVEV (reference sequence). Trimming left V 5 bases short and J 0 bases short, with 17 bases between. This CDR3 is CASSNRVGFGSYEQYF. For the CDR3, the DNA is TGTGCCAGCAGTAACAGGGTAGGGTTTGGCTCCTACGAGCAGTACTTC.

This clone was observed once. The chain recombines TRBV15 with TRBJ2-7, with 10 bases aligning to TRBD1. The V segment lost 3 bases and the J segment 4 bases; nucleotides outside the gene matches: 3. The V gene's germline CDR1 is LNHNV and CDR2 YYDKDF (reference sequence). This CDR3 has 14 residues. CDR3 bases: TGTGCCACCAGCAGGGGGACAGGGGCTTACGAGCAGTACTTC. It encodes CATSRGTGAYEQYF.

V gene TRBV5-6 combines with J gene TRBJ1-4, with TRBD1 as a possible D gene (5 bases). Trimming took 5 bases from V and 7 from J, leaving 15 bases between them. This CDR3 has 14 residues. Germline CDR1 is SGHDT and CDR2 is YYEEEE. CDR3 protein: CASRIQGWGEKLFF. DNA of the CDR3: TGTGCCAGCAGGATTCAGGGTTGGGGTGAAAAACTGTTTTTT.

The rearrangement links TRBV9 to TRBJ2-2, with TRBD1 as a possible D gene (6 bases). This CDR3 has 16 residues. Per germline, CDR1 SGDLS and CDR2 YYNGEE. Trimming took off 0 bases at V and 1 base at J, with 10 bases between the two ends. The CDR3 coding sequence is TGTGCCAGCAGCGTAGCCCAACAGGGGAACACCGGGGAGCTGTTTTTT. It translates to CASSVAQQGNTGELFF.

The sample holds one count of this clone. The chain uses TRBV7-8 and TRBJ1-3; maybe TRBD1 (6 bases). The germline gives CDR1 SGHVS, CDR2 FQNEAQ. V shed 5 bases and J shed 1 base, with 18 bases lying between them. This CDR3 comprises 17 residues. The CDR3 region is CASSPLGGAGSGNTIYF. DNA of the CDR3: TGTGCCAGCAGCCCCCTCGGGGGGGCTGGGTCTGGAAACACCATATATTTT.

V is TRBV4-3 and J is TRBJ1-5, with D unresolved. Germline V CDR1 and CDR2: LGHNA, YSLEER. There are 14 residues in the CDR3. The germline V and J ends were trimmed by 0 bases and 6 bases, with 9 bases remaining between them. CDR3 amino acids: CASSQDTGGQPQHF. CDR3 nucleotide sequence: TGCGCCAGCAGCCAAGATACGGGAGGTCAGCCCCAGCATTTT.

The chain joins TRBV5-1 to TRBJ2-7; TRBD1 aligns across 7 bases. The trim removed 3 bases at V and 2 bases at J, leaving 8 bases unmatched. The CDR3 is 15 amino acids. From germline, CDR1 is SGHRS and CDR2 YFSETQ. The chain's CDR3 is CASSSRDSNPYEQYF. The DNA of the CDR3 is TGCGCCAGCAGCTCCCGGGACAGCAACCCCTACGAGCAGTACTTC.

The CDR3 nucleotides are TGTGCCAGCAGCCCACAGGGAGTCACTGAAGCTTTCTTT. The encoded protein is CASSPQGVTEAFF. The chain carries TRBV11-2 and TRBJ1-1, with D possibly being TRBD1 (6 bases). V lost 5 bases and J lost 4, with 11 bases in between. The CDR3 length is 13 residues. Germline V CDR1 and CDR2: SGHAT, FQNNGV.

The chain is built from TRBV19 and TRBJ1-1; tentatively, D is TRBD1 (5 bases). Trimming pared 3 bases from V and 8 bases from J, leaving 16 bases between. Germline V CDR1 and CDR2: LNHDA, SQIVND (reference sequence). The CDR3 is made up of 14 amino acids. The CDR3 reads CASSIPRGVTEAFF. CDR3 nucleotides: TGTGCCAGTAGTATCCCACGGGGGGTGACGGAAGCTTTCTTT.

DNA of the CDR3: TGTGCCAGCAGATCCGGGACAGGGGGCGATACGCAGTATTTT. It codes for CASRSGTGGDTQYF. The J gene is TRBJ2-3, the V gene TRBV6-5, with TRBD1 identical over 12 bases. Germline CDR1 is MNHEY and CDR2 is SVGAGI. J lost 6 bases, V lost 6 bases, and 4 bases had no gene match. CDR3 length equals 14 residues.